This record concerns one T cell receptor beta chain sequence. This clonotype was recorded many times. Its antigen has not been determined. Per-nucleotide qualities are absent, and no much larger clonotype sits a single base away. The germline V gene encodes CDR1 KGHSH and CDR2 LQKENI. Trimming at the junction amounts to 3 bases on V and 5 bases on J, and the germline ends lie 11 bases apart. The CDR3 measures 13 amino acids from cysteine to phenylalanine. The DNA shown is the 39-base CDR3, in frame from base 1. TCR beta CDR3 regions were amplified from RNA transcripts. For the first round of RT-PCR on the TCR CDR3, the HTBI primer set was used together with the Qiagen OneStep RT-PCR kit. Libraries were constructed in a second round of multiplex PCR, after which size selection and purification were carried out. The libraries were sequenced on an Illumina HiSeq2000 using paired-end 100 bp reads. Concerning the study's data processing: SOAPnuke was used to process the raw data, throwing out any read that contained adapters or uncalled bases, had a mean Phred below 15, or lacked an exact constant-primer or identifier match. COPE v1.2.5 was used to merge high-quality paired reads, and clonotypes were defined as unique nucleotide sequences. MiTCR v1.1 was used to align clonotypes to the IMGT TRBV, TRBD and TRBJ reference segments. The analysis included only V-J combinations with a frequency above 0.0001, which together covered approximately 99% of the repertoires. A TCS score was defined as the ratio of F50 (clonal expansion) to E x V (chaos), with BLOSUM62-based TCRdist applied between CDR3 peptides within each V-J. Welch's t-statistics and random forest reduced around 550 V-J features to 13, which were used in a naive Bayes classifier (R e1071). TCRdb's own reprocessing of the public reads used fastp at Q25 and MiXCR and kept productive beta chains. Each CDR3 protein appears once, grouped with its most common genes and DNA. TCRdb's processing, not the study's, gives the V and J calls here. The sample records 270,000 or so distinct CDR3 sequences, 13% to 15% of which are singletons. Jointly, the top ten make up roughly 30% of the sample.

Hyperthyroidism patients were aged 18 to 65 years and newly diagnosed, with disease duration of less than 2 months. Any patient with an uncontrolled infection, another autoimmune disease, pregnancy or lactation was excluded. Diagnoses were established on the basis of clinical symptoms, serum thyroxine and TRAb, thyroid ultrasound, and orbital computed tomography. Blood from progressor patients was drawn when they were first diagnosed with hyperthyroidism, before any ophthalmopathy symptoms appeared. PBMCs were isolated from 7.5 to 10 ml of fresh peripheral blood by Ficoll-Paque density gradient centrifugation. Progressor patients were initially diagnosed with Graves' hyperthyroidism and developed ophthalmopathy during follow-up. Trizol reagent was used to extract total RNA, and RNA quality was then checked on an Agilent 2100 Bioanalyzer. This sample stems from a study of T cells in Graves' hyperthyroidism and ophthalmopathy (dated by TCRdb to between 2018 and 2021). As for the study more broadly: Peripheral blood samples were taken at the time of initial diagnosis, prior to any treatment. To identify distinguishing TCR V-J signatures, a discovery cohort of some 99 patients was used, comprising 40 to 45 with Graves' ophthalmopathy and some 57 with stable Graves' hyperthyroidism. Prospective prediction of ophthalmopathy was tested in an independent validation cohort of some 20 hyperthyroidism patients and 15 to 17 patients who later progressed to ophthalmopathy. For training and testing, the approximately 97 patients in the discovery cohort were randomly divided in a 7:3 ratio. The study also compared thyroid tissue and blood T-cell repertoires from five or six Graves' hyperthyroidism patients. Following sampling, methimazole starting at 30 mg daily was given to hyperthyroidism patients, and high-dose intravenous methylprednisolone was given to ophthalmopathy patients. The paper describes TCR Vbeta CDR3 sequencing of about 140 peripheral blood samples, made up of 43 ophthalmopathy patients, over 70 hyperthyroidism patients and approximately 17 progressor patients.

What the study reported, not specific to this receptor: Most expanded thyroid clonotypes (frequency above 0.001) were also found in blood, which suggests that blood repertoires may mirror thyroid immune responses. No statistical method was used to set the sample size in advance, and investigators knew the group allocation. In validation, the model predicted progression to ophthalmopathy with 55% to 71% sensitivity and approximately 72% specificity, a median of approximately 6.7 months before onset. A 13 V-J signature model separated ophthalmopathy from stable hyperthyroidism, with approximately 86% sensitivity and around 84% specificity in cross-validation and 80%/75% in testing.

The receptor comes from a woman aged 50 to 65 with Graves' hyperthyroidism that later progressed to Graves' ophthalmopathy. The sequence links TRBV18 to TRBJ2-7; the D segment may tentatively be TRBD1 or TRBD2, each giving 5 matched bases. The specimen sequenced was blood. The nucleotide sequence reads TGTGCCAGCTCACCCGGGACGGGCGACGAGCAGTACTTC. It translates as CASSPGTGDEQYF.